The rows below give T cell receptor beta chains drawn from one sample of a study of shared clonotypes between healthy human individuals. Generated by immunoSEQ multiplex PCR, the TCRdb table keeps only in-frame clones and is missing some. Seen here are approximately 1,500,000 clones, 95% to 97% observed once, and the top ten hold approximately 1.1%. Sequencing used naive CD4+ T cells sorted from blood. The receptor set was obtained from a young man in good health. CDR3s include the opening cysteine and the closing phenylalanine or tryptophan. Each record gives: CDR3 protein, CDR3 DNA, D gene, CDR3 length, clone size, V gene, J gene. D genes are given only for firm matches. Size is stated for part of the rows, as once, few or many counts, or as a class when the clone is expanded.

CDR3aa: CASSLLQSQQYF
CDR3nt: TGTGCCAGCAGTTTATTGCAGTCCCAGCAGTACTTC
d_gene: -
len: 12
abundance: -
v_gene: TRBV28
j_gene: TRBJ2-7

CDR3aa: CASSPTSGTVDTQYF
CDR3nt: TGCGCCAGCAGCCCAACTAGCGGGACTGTAGATACGCAGTATTTT
d_gene: TRBD2
len: 15
abundance: -
v_gene: TRBV5-1
j_gene: TRBJ2-3

CDR3aa: CASSVNRGTEAFF
CDR3nt: TGCGCCAGCAGTGTGAACAGGGGAACTGAAGCTTTCTTT
d_gene: TRBD1
len: 13
abundance: -
v_gene: TRBV10-1
j_gene: TRBJ1-1

CDR3aa: CASSPSGAGANVLTF
CDR3nt: TGTGCCAGCAGCCCAAGTGGGGCTGGGGCCAACGTCCTGACTTTC
d_gene: -
len: 15
abundance: -
v_gene: TRBV7-3
j_gene: TRBJ2-6

CDR3aa: CASSAGLAGDTQYF
CDR3nt: TGTGCCAGCAGCGCGGGACTAGCAGGAGATACGCAGTATTTT
d_gene: TRBD2
len: 14
abundance: -
v_gene: TRBV7-2
j_gene: TRBJ2-3

CDR3aa: CASTSGTQGRSEAFF
CDR3nt: TGTGCCAGCACCTCGGGGACTCAGGGGAGGTCTGAAGCTTTCTTT
d_gene: -
len: 15
abundance: -
v_gene: TRBV28
j_gene: TRBJ1-1

CDR3aa: CASSQGHLAKNIQYF
CDR3nt: TGCGCCAGCAGCCAAGGACATCTAGCCAAAAACATTCAGTACTTC
d_gene: -
len: 15
abundance: -
v_gene: TRBV4-3
j_gene: TRBJ2-4

CDR3aa: CAWHSGNHEEQYF
CDR3nt: TGTGCCTGGCATAGCGGGAACCACGAAGAGCAGTACTTC
d_gene: TRBD2
len: 13
abundance: -
v_gene: TRBV30
j_gene: TRBJ2-7

CDR3aa: CASSLYAHSSGANVLTF
CDR3nt: TGTGCCAGCAGTTTATATGCTCATAGCTCTGGGGCCAACGTCCTGACTTTC
d_gene: -
len: 17
abundance: -
v_gene: TRBV27
j_gene: TRBJ2-6

CDR3aa: CASSSSGSSDTQYF
CDR3nt: TGTGCCAGCAGCTCTAGCGGGAGCTCAGATACGCAGTATTTT
d_gene: TRBD2
len: 14
abundance: -
v_gene: TRBV28
j_gene: TRBJ2-3

CDR3aa: CASRRGFETQYF
CDR3nt: TGTGCCAGCAGGAGGGGGTTCGAGACCCAGTACTTC
d_gene: -
len: 12
abundance: -
v_gene: TRBV6-1
j_gene: TRBJ2-5

CDR3aa: CASSIRAADVGELFF
CDR3nt: TGTGCCAGTAGTATAAGGGCGGCAGACGTCGGGGAGCTGTTTTTT
d_gene: -
len: 15
abundance: -
v_gene: TRBV19
j_gene: TRBJ2-2

CDR3aa: CASSLGQGPYEQYF
CDR3nt: TGTGCCAGCAGTTTGGGACAGGGGCCATACGAGCAGTACTTC
d_gene: TRBD1
len: 14
abundance: -
v_gene: TRBV6-6
j_gene: TRBJ2-7

CDR3aa: CASSPGAGDPPDTQYF
CDR3nt: TGTGCCAGCAGCCCCGGGGCGGGAGACCCGCCAGATACGCAGTATTTT
d_gene: TRBD2
len: 16
abundance: -
v_gene: TRBV9
j_gene: TRBJ2-3

CDR3aa: CASSLAREGTLYEQYF
CDR3nt: TGTGCCAGCAGCTTGGCCAGGGAGGGGACTCTCTACGAGCAGTACTTC
d_gene: TRBD2
len: 16
abundance: -
v_gene: TRBV5-6
j_gene: TRBJ2-7

CDR3aa: CASSRTSGSEEQFF
CDR3nt: TGTGCCAGCAGTCGGACTAGCGGGAGCGAGGAGCAGTTCTTC
d_gene: TRBD2
len: 14
abundance: -
v_gene: TRBV7-3
j_gene: TRBJ2-1

CDR3aa: CASSDSNIAGATDTQYF
CDR3nt: TGTGCCAGCAGTGACTCGAATATTGCGGGAGCCACAGATACGCAGTATTTT
d_gene: TRBD2
len: 17
abundance: -
v_gene: TRBV6-4
j_gene: TRBJ2-3

CDR3aa: CASSLGILTGSGEAFF
CDR3nt: TGTGCCAGCAGTTTAGGGATCCTCACAGGGAGTGGTGAAGCTTTCTTT
d_gene: -
len: 16
abundance: -
v_gene: TRBV27
j_gene: TRBJ1-1

CDR3aa: CAWCGRVNDEQFF
CDR3nt: TGTGCCTGGTGCGGCAGGGTCAACGATGAGCAGTTCTTC
d_gene: -
len: 13
abundance: -
v_gene: TRBV30
j_gene: TRBJ2-1

CDR3aa: CASSKPIRNTEAFF
CDR3nt: TGTGCCAGCAGTAAACCGATCAGGAACACTGAAGCTTTCTTT
d_gene: -
len: 14
abundance: -
v_gene: TRBV6-6
j_gene: TRBJ1-1

CDR3aa: CASSRDLPGWAGELFF
CDR3nt: TGTGCCAGCAGTAGGGATCTGCCGGGGTGGGCCGGGGAGCTGTTTTTT
d_gene: -
len: 16
abundance: -
v_gene: TRBV6-6
j_gene: TRBJ2-2

CDR3aa: CASGLQQWQPQHF
CDR3nt: TGTGCTAGTGGCCTTCAACAGTGGCAGCCCCAGCATTTT
d_gene: -
len: 13
abundance: -
v_gene: TRBV12-5
j_gene: TRBJ1-5

CDR3aa: CASSPIGGGANTEAFF
CDR3nt: TGTGCCAGCTCACCTATAGGTGGGGGCGCGAACACTGAAGCTTTCTTT
d_gene: -
len: 16
abundance: -
v_gene: TRBV18
j_gene: TRBJ1-1

CDR3aa: CASSLAVGGVNTEAFF
CDR3nt: TGTGCCAGCAGCCTAGCAGTGGGGGGGGTGAACACTGAAGCTTTCTTT
d_gene: -
len: 16
abundance: -
v_gene: TRBV5-4
j_gene: TRBJ1-1

CDR3aa: CASSPKTVTTGELFF
CDR3nt: TGTGCCAGCAGCCCGAAGACAGTAACCACCGGGGAGCTGTTTTTT
d_gene: -
len: 15
abundance: -
v_gene: TRBV9
j_gene: TRBJ2-2

CDR3aa: CASSLHPGANTGELFF
CDR3nt: TGCGCCAGCAGCCTACATCCCGGGGCGAACACCGGGGAGCTGTTTTTT
d_gene: -
len: 16
abundance: -
v_gene: TRBV5-1
j_gene: TRBJ2-2

CDR3aa: CASSNPGQFPYEQYF
CDR3nt: TGTGCCAGCAGCAACCCGGGACAATTCCCCTACGAGCAGTACTTC
d_gene: -
len: 15
abundance: -
v_gene: TRBV11-2
j_gene: TRBJ2-7

CDR3aa: CASSLEQITEAFF
CDR3nt: TGCGCCAGCAGCTTGGAGCAGATTACTGAAGCTTTCTTT
d_gene: -
len: 13
abundance: once
v_gene: TRBV5-1
j_gene: TRBJ1-1

CDR3aa: CATRAAMAYNEQFF
CDR3nt: TGTGCTACCCGAGCGGCGATGGCCTACAATGAGCAGTTCTTC
d_gene: -
len: 14
abundance: -
v_gene: TRBV12-5
j_gene: TRBJ2-1

CDR3aa: CASSGRGPGTQYF
CDR3nt: TGTGCCAGCAGTGGACGGGGGCCGGGGACCCAGTACTTC
d_gene: -
len: 13
abundance: -
v_gene: TRBV2
j_gene: TRBJ2-5

CDR3aa: CASSAAHYEQYF
CDR3nt: TGTGCCAGCAGCGCCGCGCACTACGAGCAGTACTTC
d_gene: -
len: 12
abundance: few
v_gene: TRBV7-8
j_gene: TRBJ2-7

CDR3aa: CASSGELYTGELFF
CDR3nt: TGCGCCAGCAGTGGGGAGTTATACACCGGGGAGCTGTTTTTT
d_gene: -
len: 14
abundance: -
v_gene: TRBV5-1
j_gene: TRBJ2-2

CDR3aa: CASKVGDNYGYTF
CDR3nt: TGTGCCAGCAAAGTAGGAGATAACTATGGCTACACCTTC
d_gene: -
len: 13
abundance: -
v_gene: TRBV28
j_gene: TRBJ1-2

CDR3aa: CASSLTGRDEQYF
CDR3nt: TGCGCCAGCAGCCTGACAGGGAGGGACGAGCAGTACTTC
d_gene: -
len: 13
abundance: -
v_gene: TRBV5-1
j_gene: TRBJ2-7

CDR3aa: CAWSVTQRVYNEQFF
CDR3nt: TGTGCCTGGAGTGTAACCCAGCGGGTTTACAATGAGCAGTTCTTC
d_gene: -
len: 15
abundance: -
v_gene: TRBV30
j_gene: TRBJ2-1

CDR3aa: CASQNSPPPGLSTNEKLFF
CDR3nt: TGTGCCAGCCAAAATTCCCCTCCTCCGGGACTTTCAACTAATGAAAAACTGTTTTTT
d_gene: -
len: 19
abundance: -
v_gene: TRBV7-2
j_gene: TRBJ1-4

CDR3aa: CASGFGPIGLANYGYTF
CDR3nt: TGTGCTAGTGGTTTTGGGCCGATCGGACTAGCTAACTATGGCTACACCTTC
d_gene: -
len: 17
abundance: -
v_gene: TRBV12-5
j_gene: TRBJ1-2

CDR3aa: CASSPRTQARGTEAFF
CDR3nt: TGTGCCAGCAGTCCGAGGACCCAGGCTCGAGGCACTGAAGCTTTCTTT
d_gene: -
len: 16
abundance: -
v_gene: TRBV27
j_gene: TRBJ1-1

CDR3aa: CASSPTGFPYEQYF
CDR3nt: TGTGCCAGCAGCCCTACAGGGTTCCCCTACGAGCAGTACTTC
d_gene: -
len: 14
abundance: -
v_gene: TRBV6-5
j_gene: TRBJ2-7

CDR3aa: CASSLSPRVTQYF
CDR3nt: TGTGCCAGCAGTTTATCCCCCCGGGTCACGCAGTATTTT
d_gene: -
len: 13
abundance: -
v_gene: TRBV28
j_gene: TRBJ2-3

CDR3aa: CASSYGPKGNTEAFF
CDR3nt: TGTGCCAGCAGTTACGGGCCAAAGGGGAACACTGAAGCTTTCTTT
d_gene: -
len: 15
abundance: -
v_gene: TRBV6-5
j_gene: TRBJ1-1

CDR3aa: CASSWAPLAGDPYVQYF
CDR3nt: TGCGCCAGCAGCTGGGCCCCTCTAGCGGGAGACCCCTACGTGCAGTACTTC
d_gene: TRBD2
len: 17
abundance: -
v_gene: TRBV5-1
j_gene: TRBJ2-7

CDR3aa: CAISGGEAYGYTF
CDR3nt: TGTGCCATCAGTGGAGGGGAGGCCTATGGCTACACCTTC
d_gene: -
len: 13
abundance: -
v_gene: TRBV10-3
j_gene: TRBJ1-2

CDR3aa: CASSEFGATGYGYTF
CDR3nt: TGTGCCAGCAGTGAGTTCGGGGCCACGGGGTATGGCTACACCTTC
d_gene: -
len: 15
abundance: -
v_gene: TRBV28
j_gene: TRBJ1-2

CDR3aa: CASTEDSNQPQHF
CDR3nt: TGTGCCAGCACAGAAGATAGCAATCAGCCCCAGCATTTT
d_gene: -
len: 13
abundance: -
v_gene: TRBV2
j_gene: TRBJ1-5

CDR3aa: CASSSGFPVALNEQYF
CDR3nt: TGTGCCAGTAGTTCAGGGTTTCCGGTCGCTCTCAACGAGCAGTACTTC
d_gene: -
len: 16
abundance: -
v_gene: TRBV19
j_gene: TRBJ2-7

CDR3aa: CASRASGRNEQFF
CDR3nt: TGTGCCAGCAGGGCTAGCGGGAGGAATGAGCAGTTCTTC
d_gene: TRBD2
len: 13
abundance: -
v_gene: TRBV6-1
j_gene: TRBJ2-1

CDR3aa: CASRHPGQGSDTQYF
CDR3nt: TGTGCCAGCAGGCATCCAGGACAGGGGTCAGATACGCAGTATTTT
d_gene: TRBD1
len: 15
abundance: -
v_gene: TRBV28
j_gene: TRBJ2-3

CDR3aa: CAIKGQVNNEQFF
CDR3nt: TGTGCCATCAAGGGACAGGTGAACAATGAGCAGTTCTTC
d_gene: TRBD1
len: 13
abundance: -
v_gene: TRBV10-3
j_gene: TRBJ2-1

CDR3aa: CATHRDTNTGELFF
CDR3nt: TGTGCCACCCACCGGGACACGAACACCGGGGAGCTGTTTTTT
d_gene: -
len: 14
abundance: -
v_gene: TRBV6-5
j_gene: TRBJ2-2

CDR3aa: CASSWRDRSYNEQFF
CDR3nt: TGCGCCAGCAGCTGGAGGGACAGGAGCTACAATGAGCAGTTCTTC
d_gene: TRBD1
len: 15
abundance: once
v_gene: TRBV5-1
j_gene: TRBJ2-1